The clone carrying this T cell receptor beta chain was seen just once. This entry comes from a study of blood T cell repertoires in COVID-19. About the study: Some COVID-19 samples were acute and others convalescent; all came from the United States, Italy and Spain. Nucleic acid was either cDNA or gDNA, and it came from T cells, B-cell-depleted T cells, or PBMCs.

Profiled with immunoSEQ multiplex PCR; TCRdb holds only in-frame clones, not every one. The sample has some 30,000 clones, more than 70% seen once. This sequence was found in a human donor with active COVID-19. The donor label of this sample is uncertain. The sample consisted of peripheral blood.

The CDR3 reads CASSFTLAGKETQYF. CDR3 nucleotides: TGTGCCAGCAGCTTTACCCTAGCGGGGAAAGAGACCCAGTACTTC. The chain has TRBV7-2 and TRBJ2-5; 9 bases align to TRBD2. V trimming: 3 bases; J trimming: 3 bases; junction bases outside the gene matches: 5. This CDR3 comprises 15 residues. CDR1 SGHTA and CDR2 FQGNSA come from the germline V gene.